The 22 T cell receptor beta chains below were found in one sample sequenced in a study of blood T cell repertoires in COVID-19. Clones were read by immunoSEQ multiplex PCR, and TCRdb kept only the in-frame ones, dropping some. The data contain approximately 93,000 clones, about 87% of them seen just once; the ten biggest clones take up 1.1%. Sequenced material: peripheral blood. The receptors were sampled from a human donor in a cohort sampled during active COVID-19.

V and J are TRBV28 and TRBJ2-3; D remains unclear. This CDR3 region has 15 residues. Germline CDR1 reads MDHEN; CDR2 reads SYDVKM. V was cut by 5 bases and J by 9 bases, with 21 bases left in between. CDR3 region: CASSPSDKESRTQYF. CDR3 DNA sequence: TGTGCCAGCAGTCCCTCAGACAAGGAATCGAGAACGCAGTATTTT.

In its sample, this clone was seen a few times. V is TRBV28 and J is TRBJ1-2; 10 nucleotides agree with TRBD1. Germline assignment: CDR1 MDHEN and CDR2 SYDVKM. The ends lost 2 bases at V and 6 bases at J; junction bases unmatched: 9. The CDR3 has 16 residues. The CDR3 region has the DNA TGTGCCAGCAGTTTAGTATCTCGGACAGGGGGGAATGGCTACACCTTC. Amino acids: CASSLVSRTGGNGYTF.

This chain connects TRBV7-9 to TRBJ2-3; the match to TRBD2 covers 8 bases. The length of the CDR3 is 14 residues. V dropped 4 bases and J dropped 3; count of bases not matched to a gene: 3. Looked up from germline, CDR1 is SEHNR and CDR2 is FQNEAQ (reference sequence). Here the CDR3 DNA reads TGTGCCAGCAGCTCCCAGCGGGAGACAGATACGCAGTATTTT. Translating it yields CASSSQRETDTQYF.

The V gene is TRBV7-9, the J gene TRBJ2-7; a possible D gene is TRBD2 (5 bases). The CDR3 sequence is 13 residues long. Trimming cost V 1 base and J 4 bases, with 8 bases left between them. Germline V gives CDR1 SEHNR, CDR2 FQNEAQ (reference sequence). CDR3 DNA: TGTGCCAGCAGCTTAGTAGGAGGATACGAGCAGTACTTC. This translates into CASSLVGGYEQYF.

This clone appeared a few times. The chain employs TRBV6-5 and TRBJ1-1; a possible D gene is TRBD1 (5 bases). The CDR3 extends over 14 amino acids. From germline, CDR1 is MNHEY and CDR2 SVGAGI. The V gene lost 10 bases and the J gene lost 3 bases, with 18 bases spanning the gap. CDR3 region: CATRWRGGDTEAFF. CDR3 nucleotide sequence: TGTGCCACCCGGTGGAGGGGCGGGGACACTGAAGCTTTCTTT.

The chain carries TRBV28 and TRBJ2-2; unclear D gene. V shed 11 bases and J shed 1 base, with 8 bases lying between them. The CDR3 spans 12 residues. The germline V gene has CDR1 MDHEN and CDR2 SYDVKM. This CDR3 is CAGRRNTGELFF. Here the CDR3 DNA reads TGTGCCGGAAGGAGGAACACCGGGGAGCTGTTTTTT.

Only one count was recorded for this clone. CDR3 DNA: TGCGCCAGCAGCTTGGCGGGTAACTATGGCTACACCTTC. Its protein product is CASSLAGNYGYTF. The chain joins TRBV5-1 to TRBJ1-2, with D unclear. Germline CDR1 reads SGHRS; CDR2 reads YFSETQ. Deletions cut 0 bases from V and 1 base from J, with 4 bases between. This CDR3 region has 13 residues.

The chain links TRBV5-1 to TRBJ2-7; D gene unclear. V lost 0 bases and J lost 3, with 7 bases in between. The germline gives CDR1 SGHRS, CDR2 YFSETQ. This CDR3 spans 13 amino acids. The CDR3 loop reads CASSLEQYYEQYF. The CDR3 region has the DNA TGCGCCAGCAGCTTGGAACAGTACTACGAGCAGTACTTC.

The chain employs TRBV5-1 and TRBJ2-1; D is perhaps TRBD1 (5 bases). Trimming pared 2 bases from V and 12 bases from J, leaving 12 bases between. This CDR3 has 12 amino acids. CDR1 SGHRS and CDR2 YFSETQ come from the germline V gene. This chain's CDR3 is CASSFGAQGQFF. The CDR3 bases are TGCGCCAGCAGCTTTGGTGCCCAGGGGCAGTTCTTC. The whole variable domain, remainder taken from reference TRBV5-1 and TRBJ2-1, is KAGVTQTPRYLIKTRGQQVTLSCSPISGHRSVSWYQQTPGQGLQFLFEYFSETQRNKGNFPGRFSGRQFSNSRSEMNVSTLELGDSALYLCASSFGAQGQFFGPGTRLTVL.

The rearrangement links TRBV9 to TRBJ2-2, with D perhaps TRBD2 (7 bases). Germline V gene data show CDR1 as SGDLS and CDR2 as YYNGEE. CDR3 length equals 15 residues. V was cut by 4 bases and J by 6 bases, with 16 bases left in between. This CDR3 reads CASSPPWEGAGELFF. The CDR3, as DNA: TGTGCCAGCAGCCCCCCATGGGAGGGGGCCGGGGAGCTGTTTTTT.

This chain links TRBV5-6 with TRBJ1-1; 8 positions match TRBD1. Looked up from germline, CDR1 is SGHDT and CDR2 is YYEEEE. CDR3 length equals 16 residues. The V gene end was trimmed by 4 bases and the J gene end by 2 bases; junction bases not matched to a gene: 10. The CDR3 sequence is CASSPDVDRANTEAFF. The DNA for the CDR3 is TGTGCCAGCAGCCCAGACGTGGACAGGGCTAACACTGAAGCTTTCTTT.

The chain has TRBV27 and TRBJ2-5, with a tentative D call TRBD2 (5 bases). V lost 2 bases to trimming and J lost 5 bases, with 24 bases between them. The CDR3 is 18 residues long. The germline CDR1 and CDR2 sequences are MNHEY and SMNVEV (reference sequence). CDR3 nucleotides: TGTGCCAGCAGTTTACTAGGACGTAGTGCCTTGGGCGGGGAGACCCAGTACTTC. Translated, it gives CASSLLGRSALGGETQYF.

This clone was observed once. V is TRBV18 and J is TRBJ2-7; tentative D call: TRBD2 (6 bases). V was trimmed by 3 bases and J by 7 bases, leaving 16 bases between them. Germline V CDR1 and CDR2: KGHSH, LQKENI. There are 14 residues in the CDR3. The CDR3 sequence: CASSPDLSEGEQYF. CDR3 nucleotide sequence: TGTGCCAGCTCACCGGACCTCTCGGAGGGGGAGCAGTACTTC.

This chain uses TRBV5-1 with TRBJ2-1, with 7 nucleotides matching TRBD2. V gave up 4 bases and J gave up 1 base; unmatched junction bases: 8. The CDR3 is made up of 16 amino acids. From germline, CDR1 is SGHRS and CDR2 YFSETQ. The CDR3 DNA sequence: TGCGCCAGCAGCGTGGGTGGGGGAGGGTCCTACAATGAGCAGTTCTTC. It specifies CASSVGGGGSYNEQFF.

This clone was observed a single time. V gene TRBV28 combines with J gene TRBJ2-7; no definite D call. The CDR3 sequence is 13 residues long. V lost 4 bases, J lost 4 bases, and 11 bases lay in between. Germline CDR1 MDHEN, CDR2 SYDVKM. CDR3 amino acids: CASSSRQGYEQYF. In nucleotides, the CDR3 is TGTGCCAGCAGTTCCAGACAAGGATACGAGCAGTACTTC.

This chain joins TRBV2 and TRBJ2-4; 7 nucleotides align to TRBD1. Trimming at V came to 5 bases and at J to 0 bases, leaving 16 bases not matched to a gene. The germline gives CDR1 SNHLY, CDR2 FYNNEI. The CDR3 covers 19 residues. For the CDR3, the DNA is TGTGCCAGCAGTTCCACCCGGACAGGAGACCTACTAGCCAAAAACATTCAGTACTTC. It translates to CASSSTRTGDLLAKNIQYF.

The chain uses TRBV27 and TRBJ1-5; weak D call: TRBD1 (5 bases). Germline lookup yields CDR1 MNHEY and CDR2 SMNVEV (reference sequence). CDR3 length: 15 amino acids. V was trimmed by 3 bases and J by 2 bases, leaving 11 bases between them. CDR3 sequence: CASSFMGGGNQPQHF. The CDR3 coding sequence is TGTGCCAGCAGTTTTATGGGGGGAGGCAATCAGCCCCAGCATTTT.

The V call is TRBV30, the J call TRBJ2-7; no firm D call. CDR3 length: 13 amino acids. Trimming cost V 4 bases and J 4 bases, with 14 bases left between them. Looked up from germline, CDR1 is GTSNPN and CDR2 is SVGIG (reference sequence). The CDR3 coding sequence is TGTGCCTGGATGGTAGCAGATCGATACGAGCAGTACTTC. Protein product: CAWMVADRYEQYF.

This clone was detected only a few times. The chain employs TRBV28 and TRBJ2-7; D ambiguous. This CDR3 comprises 12 residues. Germline V gives CDR1 MDHEN, CDR2 SYDVKM. The V end lost 8 bases, the J end lost 4 bases, and 12 bases lay between the germline ends. CDR3 in amino acids: CASGPPGYEQYF. In nucleotides, the CDR3 is TGTGCCAGCGGCCCCCCCGGGTACGAGCAGTACTTC.

The V and J genes are TRBV7-3 and TRBJ2-3; no definite D call. Trimming removed 1 base at V and 0 bases at J, with 8 bases between. The germline V gene has CDR1 SGHTA and CDR2 FQGTGA. The CDR3 length is 15 residues. The CDR3 sequence is CASSLNSPSTDTQYF. The CDR3 nucleotides are TGTGCCAGCAGCTTAAACTCACCTAGCACAGATACGCAGTATTTT.

CDR3: CASRPRDNEQFF. The CDR3 nucleotides are TGTGCCAGCAGGCCCAGGGACAATGAGCAGTTCTTC. V and J are TRBV28 and TRBJ2-1; D possibly corresponds to TRBD1 (5 bases). The length of the CDR3 is 12 residues. Germline-derived CDR1 and CDR2 are MDHEN and SYDVKM. V shed 6 bases and J shed 5 bases, with 8 bases lying between them. The full variable domain, its missing parts supplied by reference TRBV28 and TRBJ2-1, is DVKVTQSSRYLVKRTGEKVFLECVQDMDHENMFWYRQDPGLGLRLIYFSYDVKMKEKGDIPEGYSVSREKKERFSLILESASTNQTSMYLCASRPRDNEQFFGPGTRLTVL.

J is TRBJ2-1 and V is TRBV2; 9 bases map to TRBD1. Germline V gives CDR1 SNHLY, CDR2 FYNNEI. J was trimmed by 7 bases and V by 4 bases; bases with no gene match: 2. The CDR3 is 13 amino acids. The chain's CDR3 is CASSADRGNEQFF. The CDR3 DNA reads TGTGCCAGCAGTGCCGACAGGGGGAATGAGCAGTTCTTC.